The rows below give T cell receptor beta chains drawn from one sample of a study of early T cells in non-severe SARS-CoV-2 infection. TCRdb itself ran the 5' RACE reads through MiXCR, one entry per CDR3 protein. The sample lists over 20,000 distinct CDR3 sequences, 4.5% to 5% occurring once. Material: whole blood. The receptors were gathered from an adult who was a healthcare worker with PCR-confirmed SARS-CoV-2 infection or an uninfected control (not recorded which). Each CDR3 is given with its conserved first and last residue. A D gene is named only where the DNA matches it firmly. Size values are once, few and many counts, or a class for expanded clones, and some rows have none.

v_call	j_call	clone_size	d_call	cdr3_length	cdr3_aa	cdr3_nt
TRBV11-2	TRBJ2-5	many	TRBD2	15	CASSLLAGGGETQYF	TGTGCCAGCAGCCTACTAGCGGGGGGAGGAGAGACCCAGTACTTC
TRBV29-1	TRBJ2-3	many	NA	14	CSVERRTDRKTQYF	TGCAGCGTTGAACGTAGAACCGACAGGAAGACGCAGTATTTT
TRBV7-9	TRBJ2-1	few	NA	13	CASSPSWGDEQFF	TGTGCCAGCAGCCCGTCATGGGGTGATGAGCAGTTCTTC
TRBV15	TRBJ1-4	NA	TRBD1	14	CATSTGQEGEKLFF	TGTGCCACCAGCACGGGACAGGAGGGTGAAAAACTGTTTTTT
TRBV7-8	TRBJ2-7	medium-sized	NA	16	CASSLARLNPSYEQYF	TGTGCCAGCAGCTTAGCGAGGCTAAACCCCTCCTACGAGCAGTACTTC
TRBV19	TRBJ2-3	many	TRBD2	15	CASTTGTTATDTQYF	TGTGCGAGTACGACCGGGACTACAGCCACAGATACGCAGTATTTT
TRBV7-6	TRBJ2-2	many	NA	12	CASSLAGGELFF	TGTGCCAGCAGCTTAGCCGGCGGGGAGCTGTTTTTT
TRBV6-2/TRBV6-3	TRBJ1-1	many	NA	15	CASSYSGQMNTEAFF	TGTGCCAGCAGTTACTCGGGGCAGATGAACACTGAAGCTTTCTTT
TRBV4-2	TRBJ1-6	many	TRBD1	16	CASSAGQGAYNSPLHF	TGTGCCAGCAGCGCCGGACAGGGGGCGTATAATTCACCCCTCCACTTT
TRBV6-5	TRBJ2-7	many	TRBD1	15	CASSSSSGTGYEQYF	TGTGCCAGCAGCTCATCTTCGGGGACAGGCTACGAGCAGTACTTC
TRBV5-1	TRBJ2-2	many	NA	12	CASSLNTGELFF	TGCGCCAGCAGCTTAAACACCGGGGAGCTGTTTTTT
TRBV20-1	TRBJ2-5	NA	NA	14	CSAVLAARAETQYF	TGCAGTGCAGTTCTAGCCGCCAGAGCTGAGACCCAGTACTTC
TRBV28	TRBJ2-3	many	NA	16	CASSRYSAPSTDTQYF	TGTGCCAGCAGTCGATACTCTGCTCCAAGCACAGATACGCAGTATTTT
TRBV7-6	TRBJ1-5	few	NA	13	CASSPDLNQPQHF	TGTGCCAGCAGCCCAGACCTCAATCAGCCCCAGCATTTT
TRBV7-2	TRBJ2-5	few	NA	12	CASSPFKETQYF	TGTGCCAGCAGCCCGTTCAAGGAGACCCAGTACTTC
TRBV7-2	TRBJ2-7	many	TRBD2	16	CASSLQSSGGAYEQYF	TGTGCCAGCAGCTTACAATCTAGCGGGGGGGCCTACGAGCAGTACTTC
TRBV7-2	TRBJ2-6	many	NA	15	CASSLRSSGANVLTF	TGTGCCAGCAGCTTGCGGAGCTCTGGGGCCAACGTCCTGACTTTC
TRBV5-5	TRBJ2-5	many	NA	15	CASSSPGGPGETQYF	TGTGCCAGCAGCTCCCCCGGCGGCCCGGGAGAGACCCAGTACTTC
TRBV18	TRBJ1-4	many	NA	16	CASSPTGTGVNEKLFF	TGTGCCAGCTCACCGACAGGAACCGGCGTTAATGAAAAACTGTTTTTT
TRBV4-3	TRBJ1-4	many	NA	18	CASSQENWGGSSGEELFF	TGCGCCAGCAGCCAAGAGAATTGGGGAGGGTCCTCGGGAGAGGAACTGTTTTTT
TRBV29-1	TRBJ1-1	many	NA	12	CSVDVFTTEAFF	TGCAGCGTTGACGTGTTTACCACTGAAGCTTTCTTT
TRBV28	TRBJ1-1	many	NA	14	CASSLEGGNTEAFF	TGTGCCAGCAGTTTAGAGGGAGGCAACACTGAAGCTTTCTTT
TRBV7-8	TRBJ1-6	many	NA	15	CASSTPGSYNSPLHF	TGTGCCAGCAGCACTCCCGGGTCCTATAATTCACCCCTCCACTTT
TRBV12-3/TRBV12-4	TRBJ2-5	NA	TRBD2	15	CASSPGGGEAETQYF	TGTGCCAGCAGTCCGGGGGGAGGTGAGGCAGAGACCCAGTACTTC
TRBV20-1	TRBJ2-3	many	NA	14	CSAGARGSTDTQYF	TGCAGTGCTGGGGCCCGGGGGAGCACAGATACGCAGTATTTT
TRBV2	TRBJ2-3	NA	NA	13	CASGAAPRVTQYF	TGTGCCAGCGGGGCGGCCCCTAGGGTAACGCAGTATTTT
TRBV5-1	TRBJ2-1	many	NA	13	CASSSYGPNEQFF	TGCGCCAGCTCCTCGTACGGTCCGAATGAGCAGTTCTTC
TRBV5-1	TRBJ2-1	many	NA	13	CASSLAQNNEQFF	TGCGCCAGCAGCTTGGCTCAGAACAATGAGCAGTTCTTC
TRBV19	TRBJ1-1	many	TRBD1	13	CATSERGPARAFF	TGTGCCACCTCGGAAAGGGGGCCTGCTCGTGCTTTCTTT
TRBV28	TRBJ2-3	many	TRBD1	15	CASSLGTEYTDTQYF	TGTGCCAGCAGTTTGGGGACAGAATACACAGATACGCAGTATTTT
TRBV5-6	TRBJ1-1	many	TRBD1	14	CASSHTTGLTEAFF	TGTGCCAGCAGCCATACGACAGGGCTCACTGAAGCTTTCTTT
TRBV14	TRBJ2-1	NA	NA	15	CASSQHQGPYNEQFF	TGTGCCAGCAGCCAACACCAGGGACCCTACAATGAGCAGTTCTTC
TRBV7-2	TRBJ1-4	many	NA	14	CASSLGQGSEKLFF	TGTGCCAGCAGCTTGGGCCAGGGAAGTGAAAAACTGTTTTTT
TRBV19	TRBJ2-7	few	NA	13	CASSSEISYEQYF	TGTGCCAGTAGTTCCGAAATCTCCTACGAGCAGTACTTC
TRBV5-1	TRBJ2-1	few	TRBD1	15	CASRLLTGSYNEQFF	TGCGCCAGCAGACTACTGACAGGGTCCTACAATGAGCAGTTCTTC
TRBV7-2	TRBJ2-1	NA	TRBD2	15	CASSLVGTSVNEQFF	TGTGCCAGCAGCTTAGTGGGGACTAGCGTGAATGAGCAGTTCTTC
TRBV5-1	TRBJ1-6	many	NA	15	CASSLGRVGDSPLHF	TGCGCCAGCAGCTTGGGTCGGGTTGGCGATTCACCCCTCCACTTT
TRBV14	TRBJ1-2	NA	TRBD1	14	CASSHTPTGDGYTF	TGTGCCAGCAGCCATACGCCGACAGGGGATGGCTACACCTTC
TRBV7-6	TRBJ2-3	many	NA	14	CASSFQELADTQYF	TGTGCCAGCAGCTTCCAGGAACTGGCAGATACGCAGTATTTT
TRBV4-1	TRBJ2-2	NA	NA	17	CASSQDLGDANTGELFF	TGCGCCAGCAGCCAAGATTTAGGAGACGCGAACACCGGGGAGCTGTTTTTT
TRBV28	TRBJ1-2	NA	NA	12	CASSLLSYGYTF	TGTGCCAGCAGTTTACTTTCCTATGGCTACACCTTC
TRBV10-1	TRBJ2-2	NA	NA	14	CASSVGVGTGELFF	TGCGCCAGCAGTGTCGGTGTAGGCACCGGGGAGCTGTTTTTT
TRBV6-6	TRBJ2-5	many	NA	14	CASSSLDGQETQYF	TGTGCCAGCAGTTCGCTGGACGGTCAAGAGACCCAGTACTTC
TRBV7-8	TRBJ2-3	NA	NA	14	CASSSDYEGDTQYF	TGTGCCAGCAGCTCGGATTACGAGGGAGATACGCAGTATTTT
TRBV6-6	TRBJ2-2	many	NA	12	CASGGEGGELFF	TGTGCCAGCGGGGGCGAGGGCGGGGAGCTGTTTTTT
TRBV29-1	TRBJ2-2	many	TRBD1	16	CSVATRDRGRIGELFF	TGCAGCGTTGCAACCCGGGACAGGGGGCGCATCGGGGAGCTGTTTTTT
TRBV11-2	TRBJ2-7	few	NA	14	CASSRSGGSYEQYF	TGTGCCAGCAGCCGATCTGGGGGCTCCTACGAGCAGTACTTC
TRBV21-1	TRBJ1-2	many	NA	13	CASRGPIYYGYTF	TGTGCCAGCAGAGGCCCTATCTACTATGGCTACACCTTC
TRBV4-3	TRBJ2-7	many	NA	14	CASSQAPDSYEQYF	TGCGCCAGCAGCCAAGCTCCAGATTCCTACGAGCAGTACTTC
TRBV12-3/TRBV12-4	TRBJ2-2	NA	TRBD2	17	CASSNAAGGPFSGELFF	TGTGCCAGCAGTAACGCAGCGGGGGGACCTTTTTCCGGGGAGCTGTTTTTT
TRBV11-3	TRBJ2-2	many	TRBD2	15	CASSTSGSYSGELFF	TGTGCCAGCAGCACTAGCGGGAGCTACTCCGGGGAGCTGTTTTTT
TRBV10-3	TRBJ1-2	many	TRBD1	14	CATWTGTVNYGYTF	TGTGCCACCTGGACAGGGACCGTTAACTATGGCTACACCTTC
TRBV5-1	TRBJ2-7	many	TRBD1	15	CASSKQGGASAEQYF	TGCGCCAGCTCAAAACAAGGGGGCGCGTCAGCCGAGCAGTACTTC
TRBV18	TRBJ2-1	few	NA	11	CASSPYNEQFF	TGTGCCAGCTCACCGTACAATGAGCAGTTCTTC